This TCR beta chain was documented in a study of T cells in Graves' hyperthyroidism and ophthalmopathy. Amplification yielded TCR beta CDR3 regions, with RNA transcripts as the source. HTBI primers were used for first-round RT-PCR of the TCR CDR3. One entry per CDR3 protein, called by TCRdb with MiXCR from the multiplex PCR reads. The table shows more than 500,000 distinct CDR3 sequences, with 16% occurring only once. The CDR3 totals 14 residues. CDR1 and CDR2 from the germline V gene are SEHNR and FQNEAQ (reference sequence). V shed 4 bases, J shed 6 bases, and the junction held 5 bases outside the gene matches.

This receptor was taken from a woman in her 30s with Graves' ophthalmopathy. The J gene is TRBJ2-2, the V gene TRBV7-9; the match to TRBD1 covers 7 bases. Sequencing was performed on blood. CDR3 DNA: TGTGCCAGCAGCTCCCCAGGGGGACCCGGGGAGCTGTTTTTT. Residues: CASSSPGGPGELFF.